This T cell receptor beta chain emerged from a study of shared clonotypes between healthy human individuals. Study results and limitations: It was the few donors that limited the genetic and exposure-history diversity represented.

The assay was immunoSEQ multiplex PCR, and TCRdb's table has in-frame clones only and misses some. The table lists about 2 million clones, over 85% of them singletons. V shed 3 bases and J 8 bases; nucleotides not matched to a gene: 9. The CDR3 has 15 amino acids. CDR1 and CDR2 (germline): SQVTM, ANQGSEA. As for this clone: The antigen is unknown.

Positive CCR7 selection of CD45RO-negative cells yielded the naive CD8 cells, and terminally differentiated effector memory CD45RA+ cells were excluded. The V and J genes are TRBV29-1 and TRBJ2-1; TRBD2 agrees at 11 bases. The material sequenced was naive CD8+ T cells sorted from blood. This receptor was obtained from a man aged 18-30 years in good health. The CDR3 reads CSVDDASGGYDEQFF. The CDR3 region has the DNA TGCAGCGTTGATGATGCTAGCGGGGGGTACGATGAGCAGTTCTTC.